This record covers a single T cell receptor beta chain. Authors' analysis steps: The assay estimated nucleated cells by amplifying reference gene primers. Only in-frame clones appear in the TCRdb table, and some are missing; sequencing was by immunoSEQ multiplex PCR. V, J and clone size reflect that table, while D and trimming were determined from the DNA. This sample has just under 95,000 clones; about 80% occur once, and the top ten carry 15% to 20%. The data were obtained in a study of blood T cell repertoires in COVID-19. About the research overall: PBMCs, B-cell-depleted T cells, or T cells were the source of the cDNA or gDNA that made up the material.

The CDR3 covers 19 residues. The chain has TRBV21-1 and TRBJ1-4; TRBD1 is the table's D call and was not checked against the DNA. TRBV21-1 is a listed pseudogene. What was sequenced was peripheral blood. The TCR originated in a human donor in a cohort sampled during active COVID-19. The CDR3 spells CASSPGTGGPRGINEKLFF. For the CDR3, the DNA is TGTGCCAGCAGCCCAGGGACAGGGGGGCCCCGGGGGATTAATGAAAAACTGTTTTTT.